This TCR beta chain was documented in a study of CD8+ T cells in alopecia areata. Looking at the study overall: Patients in the treated group were given tofacitinib by mouth, 5 to 10 mg twice a day.

Extraction and reverse transcription of RNA yielded cDNA as the sequencing template. Clones were sequenced by immunoSEQ multiplex PCR, and TCRdb holds only the in-frame ones, with some missing. The table includes around 70,000 clones, over 25% detected once. The CDR3 covers 16 residues. V lost 4 bases, J lost 4 bases, and 5 bases stayed unmatched. Germline V CDR1 and CDR2: SNHLY, FYNNEI. The treatment was: oral pan-JAK inhibitor, 5-10 mg twice daily. Researchers picked out CD4+ and CD8+ T cells from PBMCs by sorting. The TCR comes from a human donor with alopecia areata. This chain uses TRBV2 with TRBJ2-6; the match to TRBD1 covers 9 bases. This specimen was CD8+ T cells sorted from blood, taken at week 4, from a patient treated with tofacitinib. In nucleotides, the CDR3 is TGTGCCAGCAGTGTAGACAGGGGGACAGGGGCCAACGTCCTGACTTTC. As protein: CASSVDRGTGANVLTF.